These 30 T cell receptor beta chains were all obtained from the same sample, sequenced in a study of cytomegalovirus exposure and HLA in healthy donors. The data were produced by immunoSEQ multiplex PCR, yet TCRdb's version contains in-frame clones alone and is incomplete. The data show 200,000 to 250,000 clones, approximately 80% seen once. The specimen was PBMCs. The receptors originated from a woman in her 30s in good health and CMV-seropositive.

The V call is TRBV30, the J call TRBJ2-2, with 7 positions matching TRBD1. This CDR3 has 14 amino acids. Per the germline V gene, CDR1 is GTSNPN and CDR2 is SVGIG (reference sequence). With 0 bases clipped from V and 6 bases from J, the junction kept 4 bases outside the gene matches. The CDR3 DNA follows: TGTGCCTGGAGTGTAGGTCAGGGGGCCGGGGAGCTGTTTTTT. Protein product: CAWSVGQGAGELFF.

The gene calls are TRBV7-2 and TRBJ2-7; no clear D. The CDR3 length is 13 residues. With 2 bases removed from V and 2 bases from J, the gap between germline ends came to 7 bases. Germline lookup yields CDR1 SGHTA and CDR2 FQGNSA. The CDR3 DNA reads as TGTGCCAGCAGCTTATCACTTACCTACGAGCAGTACTTC. Translating it yields CASSLSLTYEQYF.

The gene calls are TRBV6-5 and TRBJ1-2, with no clear D. The CDR3 is 13 residues long. V was trimmed by 6 bases and J by 4 bases, leaving 12 bases between them. In germline, CDR1 is MNHEY, CDR2 SVGAGI. CDR3 coding DNA: TGTGCCAGCAGCCGACAAGCTTTCTATGGCTACACCTTC. It specifies CASSRQAFYGYTF.

The chain uses TRBV4-3 and TRBJ1-1, with a tentative D call TRBD1 (6 bases). V lost 1 base and J 9 bases, leaving 12 bases between the germline ends. The CDR3 runs to 13 residues. CDR1 LGHNA and CDR2 YSLEER come from the germline V gene. The CDR3 DNA is TGCGCCAGCAGCCAAGGGACAGAAAATCAAGCTTTCTTT. It encodes CASSQGTENQAFF.

The V call is TRBV6-5, the J call TRBJ2-7, with 11 nucleotides matching TRBD1. V shed 6 bases and J 8 bases; nucleotides not matched to a gene: 6. This CDR3 spans 13 amino acids. Germline V gene lookup returns CDR1 MNHEY and CDR2 SVGAGI. CDR3 DNA: TGTGCCAGCAGCCAGGACAGGGGGCGCAAGCAGTACTTC. Residues: CASSQDRGRKQYF.

This clone was detected only a few times. The V and J genes are TRBV25-1 and TRBJ2-5; a possible D gene is TRBD2 (7 bases). Trimming pared 2 bases from V and 5 bases from J, leaving 12 bases between. CDR1 is MGHDK and CDR2 is SYGVNS in the germline V gene. The CDR3 contains 14 residues. The CDR3, as DNA: TGTGCCAGCAGTGAAGGGGGGGCAGAGGAGACCCAGTACTTC. It translates to CASSEGGAEETQYF.

This clone was counted once. This chain connects TRBV11-2 to TRBJ2-1; D gene unclear. There are 15 residues in the CDR3. V lost 4 bases, J lost 0 bases, and 10 bases lay in between. From germline, CDR1 is SGHAT and CDR2 FQNNGV. The CDR3, as DNA: TGTGCCAGCAGCTCGACGCCGAGCTCCTACAATGAGCAGTTCTTC. Protein sequence: CASSSTPSSYNEQFF.

V and J are TRBV11-3 and TRBJ2-5; a weak D match, TRBD2 (7 bases). The germline gives CDR1 SGHNT, CDR2 YENEEA. V was pared by 1 base and J by 2 bases, with 11 bases between. The CDR3 spans 15 residues. The CDR3 DNA follows: TGTGCCAGCAGCTTAGGGGGGGGCTGGCAAGAGACCCAGTACTTC. Translated, it gives CASSLGGGWQETQYF.

V is TRBV11-2 and J is TRBJ2-1; D is perhaps TRBD1 (5 bases). Germline-derived CDR1 and CDR2 are SGHAT and FQNNGV. The CDR3 length is 12 residues. The V and J ends lost 3 bases and 8 bases respectively, with 8 bases between them. The chain's CDR3 is CASSFRGDEQFF. CDR3 sequence (DNA): TGTGCCAGCAGCTTTAGGGGTGATGAGCAGTTCTTC.

The chain uses TRBV30 and TRBJ1-4; maybe TRBD1 (6 bases). V lost 7 bases and J 6 bases, leaving 15 bases between the germline ends. Germline values: CDR1 GTSNPN, CDR2 SVGIG (reference sequence). This CDR3 has 13 residues. The CDR3 loop is CASMWTEDEKLFF. The CDR3 coding sequence is TGTGCCTCAATGTGGACAGAGGATGAAAAACTGTTTTTT. The full variable domain, in which reference TRBV30 and TRBJ1-4 provide the parts outside the CDR3, is SQTIHQWPATLVQPVGSPLSLECTVEGTSNPNLYWYRQAAGRGLQLLFYSVGIGQISSEVPQNLSASRPQDRQFILSSKKLLLSDSGFYLCASMWTEDEKLFFGSGTQLSVL.

The J gene is TRBJ2-3, the V gene TRBV6-1; a possible D gene is TRBD1 (5 bases). Germline-derived CDR1 and CDR2 are MNHNS and SASEGT. V shed 0 bases and J shed 3 bases, with 16 bases lying between them. The CDR3 runs 17 residues. CDR3 region: CASSEAKGRGGTDTQYF. The CDR3 DNA is TGTGCCAGCAGTGAAGCGAAGGGAAGGGGTGGTACAGATACGCAGTATTTT.

This sequence joins TRBV29-1 and TRBJ2-3; possible D gene TRBD2, 5 bases. CDR3 length: 17 amino acids. Trimming pared 2 bases from V and 4 bases from J, leaving 22 bases between. From germline, CDR1 is SQVTM and CDR2 ANQGSEA. In DNA form, the CDR3 reads TGCAGCGTTGAACCGTCTAGAGCTAGCTTGGGCCCAGATACGCAGTATTTT. The encoded protein is CSVEPSRASLGPDTQYF.

As to this clone: An end of the junction does not agree with germline; a read error may underlie this. CDR3: CASSLVTGGENEQYF. CDR3 DNA sequence: TGTGCTAGCAGCTTAGTGACAGGGGGCGAGAACGAGCAGTACTTC. The genes are TRBV7-7 and TRBJ2-7, with 10 bases that match TRBD1. Per germline, CDR1 SSHAT and CDR2 FNYEAQ (reference sequence). The CDR3 covers 15 residues.

The V call is TRBV6-1, the J call TRBJ1-2; unclear D gene. Trimming shortened V by 4 bases and J by 4 bases, and 10 bases separated the two germline ends. The CDR3 covers 13 residues. The germline gives CDR1 MNHNS, CDR2 SASEGT. CDR3 sequence (DNA): TGTGCCAGCAGTGTAGACGGGCCCTATGGCTACACCTTC. Residues: CASSVDGPYGYTF.

The chain recombines TRBV11-3 with TRBJ2-7, with TRBD1 matching over 7 bases. The CDR3 runs 15 residues. The germline gives CDR1 SGHNT, CDR2 YENEEA. V shed 0 bases and J 3 bases; nucleotides not matched to a gene: 5. The CDR3 nucleotides read TGTGCCAGCAGCTTAGAGGGACAGCTTAACTACGAGCAGTACTTC. Its protein product is CASSLEGQLNYEQYF.

In nucleotides, the CDR3 is TGTGCCAGCAGCTTCCTAGCGGGAGGGTACGAGCAGTACTTC. Translated, it gives CASSFLAGGYEQYF. The chain couples TRBV11-2 to TRBJ2-7, with 12 bases identical to TRBD2. Germline values: CDR1 SGHAT, CDR2 FQNNGV. The V and J ends lost 3 bases and 4 bases, in that order; junction bases with no gene match: 1. CDR3 size: 14 residues.

The V gene is TRBV27, the J gene TRBJ2-7; maybe TRBD1 (6 bases). The V end lost 3 bases, the J end lost 2 bases, and 8 bases lay between the germline ends. The CDR3 has 13 amino acids. Germline V gene data show CDR1 as MNHEY and CDR2 as SMNVEV (reference sequence). The CDR3 region is CASSFQGPYEQYF. Written as DNA, the CDR3 is TGTGCCAGCAGTTTTCAGGGGCCCTACGAGCAGTACTTC.

The chain links TRBV7-6 to TRBJ2-3; D is possibly TRBD2 (5 bases). CDR1 is SGHVS and CDR2 is FNYEAQ in the germline V gene. The CDR3 sequence is 14 residues long. The germline V and J ends were trimmed by 4 bases and 2 bases, with 10 bases remaining between them. The CDR3 region is CASSSEVFTDTQYF. The DNA for the CDR3 is TGTGCCAGCAGCTCGGAGGTATTCACAGATACGCAGTATTTT.

As for this clone: The same CDR3 can be traced to other DNA sequences in this sample. The J gene is TRBJ1-2, the V gene TRBV20-1, with unresolved D. In germline, CDR1 is DFQATT, CDR2 SNEGSKA (reference sequence). This CDR3 region has 11 residues. Trimming cost V 6 bases and J 5 bases, with 10 bases left between them. DNA of the CDR3: TGCAGTGCCCCAGGAGCTTATGGCTACACCTTC. Its translation: CSAPGAYGYTF.

The chain combines TRBV29-1 with TRBJ2-2; 8 nucleotides match TRBD2. The CDR3 has 15 residues. V dropped 5 bases and J dropped 3; count of bases not matched to a gene: 8. Germline V gene data show CDR1 as SQVTM and CDR2 as ANQGSEA. CDR3 in amino acids: CSVSGGVGDTGELFF. CDR3 DNA sequence: TGCAGCGTTAGCGGGGGAGTCGGGGACACCGGGGAGCTGTTTTTT.

As to this clone: One base away lies a much larger clone, so this may be a sequencing read error. This chain uses TRBV6-5 with TRBJ2-1; 13 bases line up with TRBD2. Germline assignment: CDR1 MNHEY and CDR2 SVGAGI. The length of the CDR3 is 15 residues. Trimming cost V 6 bases and J 6 bases; bases outside gene matches: 5. CDR3 sequence reads: CASRELAGGPNEQFF. CDR3 nucleotides: TGTGCCAGCAGGGAACTAGCGGGAGGGCCCAATGAGCAGTTCTTC.

The chain couples TRBV9 to TRBJ2-3; D remains unclear. This CDR3 comprises 18 residues. Trimming stripped 0 bases from V and 0 bases from J, with 17 bases between. In germline, CDR1 is SGDLS, CDR2 YYNGEE. CDR3 residues: CASSVVFGSIISTDTQYF. CDR3 in DNA: TGTGCCAGCAGCGTAGTGTTTGGATCAATTATAAGCACAGATACGCAGTATTTT. Filled out from reference TRBV9 and TRBJ2-3, the complete variable domain reads DSGVTQTPKHLITATGQRVTLRCSPRSGDLSVYWYQQSLDQGLQFLIQYYNGEERAKGNILERFSAQQFPDLHSELNLSSLELGDSALYFCASSVVFGSIISTDTQYFGPGTRLTVL.

The chain couples TRBV2 to TRBJ2-1, with no clear D. Trimming left V 6 bases short and J 15 bases short, with 18 bases between. The V gene's germline CDR1 is SNHLY and CDR2 FYNNEI. The length of the CDR3 is 12 residues. The DNA for the CDR3 is TGTGCCAGCAGCCCAAACGATCAGAGTCGGTTCTTC. Its protein product is CASSPNDQSRFF.

CDR3 region: CASSLWSGQQTGYTF. The CDR3 region has the DNA TGTGCCAGCAGTTTATGGAGCGGGCAGCAGACTGGCTACACCTTC. This chain links TRBV28 with TRBJ1-2; D gene unclear. V was clipped by 0 bases and J by 7 bases, with 15 bases between them. The V gene's germline CDR1 is MDHEN and CDR2 SYDVKM. The CDR3 loop spans 15 amino acids.

The V gene is TRBV27, the J gene TRBJ2-2, with D possibly being TRBD1 or TRBD2 (5 bases each). CDR3 length equals 15 residues. The germline V gene encodes CDR1 MNHEY and CDR2 SMNVEV (reference sequence). V shed 5 bases and J shed 2 bases, with 12 bases lying between them. The CDR3: CASSPRDPNTGELFF. CDR3 in DNA: TGTGCCAGCAGTCCCCGGGACCCTAACACCGGGGAGCTGTTTTTT.

This clone occurred a few times. The rearrangement joins TRBV6-5 to TRBJ1-2; D not certain. CDR3 length: 16 residues. Trimming left V 4 bases short and J 2 bases short, with 17 bases between. Per germline, CDR1 MNHEY and CDR2 SVGAGI. The CDR3 coding sequence is TGTGCCAGCAGTTTGCATAACCGGGTGGCAAACTATGGCTACACCTTC. As protein: CASSLHNRVANYGYTF.

The rearrangement uses TRBV6-1 and TRBJ1-1, with D unresolved. This CDR3 spans 13 amino acids. The germline V and J ends were trimmed by 3 bases and 4 bases, with 9 bases remaining between them. CDR1 is MNHNS, CDR2 SASEGT, per germline. CDR3 region: CASSDPGATEAFF. The DNA for the CDR3 is TGTGCCAGCAGTGATCCGGGAGCCACTGAAGCTTTCTTT.

The J gene is TRBJ2-5, the V gene TRBV5-1; tentative D call: TRBD1 (5 bases). Germline CDR1 and CDR2: SGHRS and YFSETQ. Between the trimmed V and J ends, which lost 0 bases and 3 bases, there was a span of 9 bases. This CDR3 is 14 amino acids long. The CDR3 sequence is CASSLGRVEETQYF. DNA for the CDR3: TGCGCCAGCAGCTTGGGCAGGGTCGAAGAGACCCAGTACTTC.

This chain uses TRBV27 with TRBJ1-5; no clear D gene. The V gene's germline CDR1 is MNHEY and CDR2 SMNVEV (reference sequence). V lost 2 bases and J 4 bases, leaving 12 bases between the germline ends. CDR3 size: 15 residues. CDR3 sequence: CASSLSSLGNQPQHF. The CDR3 bases are TGTGCCAGCAGTTTAAGCAGTTTAGGTAATCAGCCCCAGCATTTT.

On this clone: A far larger clone is a single base away, which makes a read error likely. The chain links TRBV5-5 to TRBJ2-7; 9 nucleotides align to TRBD2. The CDR3 covers 14 residues. Germline values: CDR1 SGHKS, CDR2 YYEKEE (reference sequence). V was clipped by 1 base and J by 3 bases; unmatched bases: 2. The CDR3 bases are TGTGCCAGCAGCTTGTTTAGCGGGAGCTACGAGCAGTACTTC. This gives the protein CASSLFSGSYEQYF.